This T cell receptor beta chain was identified during a study of tumor and adjacent non-tumor tissue in lung cancer (dated by TCRdb to 2017 to 2018). Regarding the complete study: Of the cohort, over 9 patients had adenocarcinoma, 2 had squamous cell carcinoma and 1 had small cell lung cancer. The approximately 15 enrolled patients, of whom some 10 were men and 5 were women, were aged roughly 31 to 80 years and were diagnosed with TNM stage I to III disease. In total, sequencing yielded 125,075,908 productive TCRbeta reads, which works out to an average of about 4.17 million reads per sample. Bulk TCRbeta repertoires were compared between lung tumor tissue and matched distant non-tumor lung tissue obtained from approximately 16 lung cancer patients. TCRbeta CDR3 sequencing was performed on 30 to 35 paired specimens, with one tumor sample and one normal lung sample collected per patient.

The cysteine opens and the phenylalanine closes a CDR3 of 14 amino acids. Solely the CDR3 DNA is kept, with 42 bases framed from the first base. What the research found in general, with its limitations: Peripheral blood was not sequenced, so blood TCRbeta repertoires were not examined in the lung cancer patients of the study. Significantly higher TCR diversity (inverse Simpson) was observed in tumor tissue than in normal lung tissue (roughly 390 vs 170, P = 0.0075, Mann-Whitney U test). TCR diversity was significantly higher in younger patients, and higher tumor TCR diversity was associated with shorter overall and disease-free survival. The cohort had only around 15 patients, and the authors noted that larger samples and more detailed clinical data are needed. The sequencing platform is not named in the methods, and unique molecular identifiers are not mentioned. The top 100 clones accounted for a significantly larger cumulative portion of the repertoire in normal lung than in tumor tissue.

Bulk unsorted tissue served as the source for RNA extraction, and RNA quality was assessed using a NanoDrop ND-1000 and an Agilent 2100. All donors had newly diagnosed lung cancer, had not received prior chemotherapy, and were admitted for thoracic surgery in China between August and November 2014. Patients with previous radiotherapy or chemotherapy, or with another concurrent cancer, were excluded from the study. Surgical tissue pieces of 1-2 cm3 were preserved in RNAlater solution and were kept at -80 degrees C until use. The receptor library was made with multiplex PCR. Sequencing took place on an Illumina HiSeq 2500. TCRbeta libraries were built by three rounds of nested PCR using primers (Table S4), following protocols modified from ARM-PCR. Before sequencing, PCR products in the 200-500 bp range were cut out of the gel and cleaned up using the QIAquick gel extraction kit. The original pipeline was this. Reads were cleaned with Trimmomatic, merged with FLASH into complete CDR3 sequences, and assigned to V(D)J germline segments with MiTCR. Clonal diversity was computed as the inverse Simpson's index with VDJtools. In-frame sequences without a premature stop codon were defined as productive reads. TCRdb reworked the public reads: Q25 trimming with fastp, MiXCR clone assembly, productive beta chains retained. Every distinct CDR3 protein forms one entry, paired with its most common genes and DNA. The V and J calls follow TCRdb's processing rather than the paper's. The sample yields 68,000 or so distinct CDR3 sequences; roughly 60% were counted once. The top ten clones comprise 20% of the sample.

Concerning this clonotype: No cognate antigen has been identified for it. At one boundary the junction diverges from the germline segment, which might be a read error.

Sequencing was done on a sample of lung tumor tissue. The rearranged segments are TRBV12-3 or TRBV12-4 and TRBJ2-2; perhaps TRBD2 is the D gene, with 5 bases matching. This receptor was obtained from a middle-aged man with non-small cell lung cancer. CDR3 protein: CASSFQTNTGELLF. At the DNA level, the sequence is TGCGCCAGCAGTTTTCAGACGAACACCGGGGAGCTGCTTTTT.